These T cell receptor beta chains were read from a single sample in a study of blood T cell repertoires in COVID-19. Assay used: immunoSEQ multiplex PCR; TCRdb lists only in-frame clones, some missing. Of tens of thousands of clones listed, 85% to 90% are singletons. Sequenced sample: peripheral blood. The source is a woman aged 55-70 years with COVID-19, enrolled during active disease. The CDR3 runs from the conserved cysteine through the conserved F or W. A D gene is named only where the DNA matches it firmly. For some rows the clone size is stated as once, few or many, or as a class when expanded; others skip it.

CASSATGDATNEKLFF	TGTGCCAGCAGCGCCACAGGAGACGCAACTAATGAAAAACTGTTTTTT	-	16	-	TRBV11-2	TRBJ1-4
CASNFRDGTDTQYF	TGTGCCAGCAACTTCCGGGATGGTACAGATACGCAGTATTTT	-	14	once	TRBV5-5	TRBJ2-3
CASSASSNSYNEQFF	TGCGCCAGCAGCGCTAGCAGTAACTCCTACAATGAGCAGTTCTTC	-	15	-	TRBV5-1	TRBJ2-1
CATTQDRHMNTEAFF	TGTGCCACCACCCAAGACAGGCATATGAACACTGAAGCTTTCTTT	-	15	-	TRBV24-1	TRBJ1-1
CASSLGQDTEAFF	TGCGCCAGCAGCTTGGGGCAAGACACTGAAGCTTTCTTT	-	13	-	TRBV5-1	TRBJ1-1
CAISRTGGSYEQYF	TGTGCCATCAGTAGGACAGGGGGCTCCTACGAGCAGTACTTC	TRBD1	14	-	TRBV10-3	TRBJ2-7
CASSYYGEQYF	TGTGCCAGCAGCTACTACGGGGAGCAGTACTTC	-	11	once	TRBV5-6	TRBJ2-7
CASSFGNSYEQYF	TGTGCCAGCAGCTTCGGGAACTCCTACGAGCAGTACTTC	-	13	-	TRBV7-9	TRBJ2-7
CATSGASSYEQYF	TGTGCCACCAGTGGGGCGAGCTCCTACGAGCAGTACTTC	-	13	few	TRBV24-1	TRBJ2-7
CASSLWGQPGNTIYF	TGTGCCAGCAGTTTATGGGGACAGCCTGGAAACACCATATATTTT	TRBD1	15	once	TRBV28	TRBJ1-3
CASSLSGTATNEKLFF	TGCGCCAGCAGCCTTTCTGGGACAGCGACTAATGAAAAACTGTTTTTT	TRBD1	16	-	TRBV5-1	TRBJ1-4
CASSPIRQTYEQYF	TGTGCCAGCTCACCAATCCGACAGACCTACGAGCAGTACTTC	-	14	-	TRBV18	TRBJ2-7
CASSAGLRGYEQYF	TGTGCCAGCAGCGCGGGCCTTCGCGGGTACGAGCAGTACTTC	-	14	once	TRBV9	TRBJ2-7
CATSDPGRGHGYTF	TGTGCCACCAGTGATCCTGGCAGGGGGCATGGCTACACCTTC	TRBD1	14	once	TRBV24-1	TRBJ1-2
CASSVGGQGAQGYGYTF	TGTGCCAGCAGCGTAGGGGGTCAGGGGGCACAAGGGTATGGCTACACCTTC	TRBD1	17	-	TRBV9	TRBJ1-2
CASSLEDRAEAFF	TGTGCCAGCAGCCTCGAGGACAGGGCTGAAGCTTTCTTT	TRBD1	13	-	TRBV28	TRBJ1-1
CASSQEAGSSGNTYNEQFF	TGCGCCAGCAGCCAAGAAGCCGGGTCTAGCGGAAATACCTACAATGAGCAGTTCTTC	TRBD2	19	-	TRBV4-3	TRBJ2-1
CASSGTSGRDTQYF	TGTGCCAGCAGTGGGACTAGCGGGAGAGATACGCAGTATTTT	TRBD2	14	-	TRBV6-4	TRBJ2-3
CASSQYPGADGYTF	TGTGCCAGCAGCCAGTATCCAGGGGCGGATGGCTACACCTTC	-	14	-	TRBV3-1/TRBV3-2	TRBJ1-2
CASSPNQGRYTF	TGTGCCAGTAGTCCCAACCAGGGGCGCTACACCTTC	-	12	-	TRBV19	TRBJ1-2
CASTSWTGGEKLFF	TGTGCCAGCACCTCGTGGACCGGGGGTGAAAAACTGTTTTTT	-	14	-	TRBV27	TRBJ1-4
CASSPTSTVYGYTF	TGTGCCAGCAGCCCCACATCGACAGTCTATGGCTACACCTTC	-	14	once	TRBV5-8	TRBJ1-2
CASSSPRPGLFGQPQHF	TGTGCCAGCAGTTCACCCCGACCAGGGTTGTTCGGTCAGCCCCAGCATTTT	-	17	-	TRBV28	TRBJ1-5
CASTDSDKGYYGYTF	TGTGCCAGCACCGACAGTGACAAGGGATACTATGGCTACACCTTC	-	15	-	TRBV7-9	TRBJ1-2
CASSLRGIYEQYF	TGCGCCAGCAGCCTCAGGGGGATCTACGAGCAGTACTTC	TRBD1	13	-	TRBV5-1	TRBJ2-7
CASLGDSSYEQYF	TGTGCCTCCCTCGGGGACAGCTCCTACGAGCAGTACTTC	TRBD1	13	-	TRBV30	TRBJ2-7
CASSLVGGVDTEAFF	TGTGCCAGCAGCTTAGTTGGGGGCGTGGACACTGAAGCTTTCTTT	-	15	few	TRBV11-3	TRBJ1-1
CAISGGGYGYTF	TGTGCCATCAGTGGAGGGGGCTATGGCTACACCTTC	-	12	-	TRBV10-3	TRBJ1-2
CAWSGDLISYNEQFF	TGTGCCTGGAGTGGGGACTTGATCTCCTACAATGAGCAGTTCTTC	-	15	-	TRBV30	TRBJ2-1
CASSNRGGTEAFF	TGTGCCAGCAGTAACAGGGGAGGCACTGAAGCTTTCTTT	TRBD1	13	-	TRBV2	TRBJ1-1
CASGLVLPGIAVNEQFF	TGTGCTAGTGGTTTGGTACTGCCGGGAATAGCGGTCAATGAGCAGTTCTTC	-	17	-	TRBV12-5	TRBJ2-1
CASSWGGNTGELFF	TGTGCCAGCAGTTGGGGGGGGAACACCGGGGAGCTGTTTTTT	TRBD2	14	-	TRBV28	TRBJ2-2
CASSYTDTNTEAFF	TGTGCCAGCAGTTACACCGACACGAACACTGAAGCTTTCTTT	-	14	-	TRBV3-1/TRBV3-2	TRBJ1-1
CASSPSGQGARSPLHF	TGTGCCAGCAGCCCCTCGGGACAGGGGGCTCGTTCACCCCTCCACTTT	TRBD1	16	once	TRBV7-8	TRBJ1-6
CASSRSDFGRSYEQYF	TGCGCCAGCAGCCGAAGTGACTTTGGCAGATCCTACGAGCAGTACTTC	-	16	-	TRBV5-1	TRBJ2-7
CASSADLQSYNEQFF	TGTGCCAGCAGTGCTGACCTACAGTCCTACAATGAGCAGTTCTTC	-	15	-	TRBV6-4	TRBJ2-1
CASSDSGRSYNEQFF	TGTGCCAGCAGCGATAGCGGGAGATCCTACAATGAGCAGTTCTTC	TRBD2	15	-	TRBV9	TRBJ2-1
CASSLDPLDIGNQPQHF	TGCGCCAGCAGCCTAGACCCCCTCGACATTGGGAATCAGCCCCAGCATTTT	-	17	-	TRBV4-1	TRBJ1-5
CASSERLGGGNYGYTF	TGTGCCAGCAGCGAGAGACTCGGAGGGGGCAACTATGGCTACACCTTC	TRBD1	16	few	TRBV14	TRBJ1-2
CASSLGFADTQYF	TGCGCCAGCAGCTTGGGTTTCGCAGATACGCAGTATTTT	-	13	-	TRBV5-1	TRBJ2-3
CASSQPTVIAGEWNEQFF	TGCGCCAGCAGCCAACCAACAGTGATAGCGGGAGAATGGAATGAGCAGTTCTTC	TRBD2	18	once	TRBV4-1	TRBJ2-1